This T cell receptor (beta chain) was recovered during a study of blood T cell repertoires in COVID-19. Researchers sorted participants into cohorts using their self-reported clinical history. CDR1 is SQVTM, CDR2 ANQGSEA, per germline. The length of the CDR3 is 18 residues. Trimming shortened V by 1 base and J by 0 bases, and 16 bases separated the two germline ends. Methods used by the authors: Estimation of nucleated cell counts relied on the amplification of reference gene primers. Sequenced by immunoSEQ multiplex PCR; TCRdb stores in-frame clones only, minus some. For V, J and clone size, that table is used; D and trimming come from the DNA. The sample carries 350,000 to 450,000 clones, 80% to 95% recorded once.

The chain recombines TRBV29-1 with TRBJ2-6, with D possibly TRBD1 on 6 matching bases. The TCR was taken from a woman aged 40-49 years who had been exposed to COVID-19. Sequencing used PBMCs or T cells enriched from blood (not recorded which). CDR3 region: CSVEVGRGAGSGANVLTF. CDR3 nucleotides: TGCAGCGTTGAAGTGGGCAGGGGCGCGGGCTCTGGGGCCAACGTCCTGACTTTC.